Below, one T cell receptor (beta chain) is given with its context. Its cognate antigen is unknown. Germline V lookup: CDR1 SGHTA, CDR2 FQGNSA. J was trimmed by 9 bases and V by 4 bases; bases with no gene match: 13. This CDR3 comprises 17 residues. The source of the sample is a study of beta chain features in type 1 diabetes. Study-wide results and limits: Compared with healthy donors, patients appeared to share more similar naive, central memory and regulatory TCRB repertoires. There was a moderate but significant shortening of TCRB CDR3s in all four CD4+ subsets of Type 1 diabetes patients.

The isolated RNA, all of it, was reverse transcribed, so expressed TCRB transcripts were what got sequenced. Sequencing used immunoSEQ multiplex PCR; TCRdb keeps in-frame clones, though not all of them. The sample has more than 200,000 clones, 16% seen once. The V gene is TRBV7-2, the J gene TRBJ2-1; TRBD2 matches at 12 bases. The clonotype was recovered from a man aged 30 to 45 with type 1 diabetes. Sequencing was carried out using naive CD4+ T cells from blood. In nucleotides, the CDR3 is TGTGCCAGCAGCTACTCATCTACTAGCGGGAGGAGTCTTGAGCAGTTCTTC. The encoded protein is CASSYSSTSGRSLEQFF.